This TCR beta chain originates from a study of T cells in Graves' hyperthyroidism and ophthalmopathy. Study details: Specimen type is peripheral blood, collected at initial diagnosis prior to any treatment.

This clonotype has ten or more counts. Antigen specificity is unknown. Authors of the study amplified TCR beta CDR3 regions from RNA transcripts. TCR CDR3 underwent first-round RT-PCR with the HTBI primer set. TCRdb re-analysed the multiplex PCR reads in MiXCR, keeping a single row per CDR3 protein. The sample consists of 600,000 to 850,000 distinct CDR3 sequences, 15% to 20% of them appearing once. Diagnoses were made from clinical symptoms, serum measures (thyroxine and TRAb), thyroid ultrasound and orbital computed tomography. Germline CDR1 reads KGHSH; CDR2 reads LQKENI. The junction had 7 bases not matched to a gene; V was cut back by 3 bases and J by 3 bases. CDR3 length equals 16 residues. Whole-study results and caveats: The model predicted ophthalmopathy a median around 6.5 months before onset.

This clonotype was sampled from a woman aged 50 to 60 with Graves' hyperthyroidism that later progressed to Graves' ophthalmopathy. The chain employs TRBV18 and TRBJ2-3, with 9 nucleotides matching TRBD1. Sequenced sample: blood. CDR3 nucleotide sequence: TGTGCCAGCTCACCTACGACAGGGGGTCGGACAGATACGCAGTATTTT. This codes for CASSPTTGGRTDTQYF.